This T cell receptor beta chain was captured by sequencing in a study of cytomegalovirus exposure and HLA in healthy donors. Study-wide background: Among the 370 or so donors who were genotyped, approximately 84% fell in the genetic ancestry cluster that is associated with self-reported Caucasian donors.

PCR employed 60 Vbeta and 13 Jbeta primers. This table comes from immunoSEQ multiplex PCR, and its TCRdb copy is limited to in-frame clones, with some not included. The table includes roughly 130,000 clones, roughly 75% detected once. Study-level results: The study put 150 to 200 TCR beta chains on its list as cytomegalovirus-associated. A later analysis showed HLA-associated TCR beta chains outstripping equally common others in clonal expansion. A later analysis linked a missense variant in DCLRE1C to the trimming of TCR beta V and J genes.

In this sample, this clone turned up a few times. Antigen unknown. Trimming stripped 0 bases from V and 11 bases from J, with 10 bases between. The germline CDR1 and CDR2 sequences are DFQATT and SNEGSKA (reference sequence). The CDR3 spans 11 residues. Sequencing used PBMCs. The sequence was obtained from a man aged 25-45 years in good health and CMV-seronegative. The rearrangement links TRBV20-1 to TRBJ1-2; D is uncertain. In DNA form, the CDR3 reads TGCAGTGCTAGAGATCTCGAGGGTTACACCTTC. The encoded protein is CSARDLEGYTF.